This T cell receptor beta chain was identified in a study of spatial heterogeneity in lung cancer. Whole-study findings and limits: Mutation counts in tumors were tracked by counts of expanded intratumoral alpha and beta TCRs.

Regarding time point: sample taken at primary tumor resection. A total of around 72 untreated early-stage non-small cell lung cancer patients served as donors. Tumor, nontumor lung or frozen PBMC supplied whole RNA, sequenced without sorting. This clonotype has a handful of counts. What it binds is not known. All TCR cDNA molecules were individually tagged with a unique molecular identifier. MiXCR was run by TCRdb on the 5' RACE reads, yielding one entry per CDR3 protein. In the table there are around 9,800 distinct CDR3 sequences, around 8% of which are singletons. V shed 2 bases, J shed 2 bases, and the junction held 6 bases outside the gene matches. This CDR3 is built from 14 residues. Germline V lookup: CDR1 DFQATT, CDR2 SNEGSKA (reference sequence).

This sequence was found in a female donor with early-stage non-small cell lung cancer. The rearrangement links TRBV20-1 to TRBJ2-7; TRBD1 aligns across 7 bases. This specimen consisted of lung tumor tissue, obtained at surgery. The CDR3 coding sequence is TGCAGTGCTAGATCTCCGGGACAGACCTACGAGCAGTACTTC. Residues: CSARSPGQTYEQYF.